Here is one TCR beta chain with its context. The record originates from a study of blood T cell repertoires in COVID-19. This CDR3 contains 17 residues. In germline, CDR1 is SGHRS, CDR2 YFSETQ. The V end lost 0 bases, the J end lost 0 bases, and 10 bases lay between the germline ends. Original methodology: Reference gene primer amplification yielded estimated nucleated cell counts. Profiling relied on immunoSEQ multiplex PCR, and the TCRdb table lists in-frame clones only, not all of them. That table is the source of V, J and clone size, and D and trimming were worked out from the DNA. The sample includes 140,000 to 150,000 clones, 70% to 90% seen only once; the top ten take approximately 1.2%.

The specimen was PBMCs or T cells enriched from blood (not recorded which). The source of this sequence is a woman aged 30 to 39 with acute COVID-19. The V and J genes are TRBV5-1 and TRBJ1-6; D ambiguous. The CDR3 protein is CASSLVPASSYNSPLHF. The CDR3 nucleotides are TGCGCCAGCAGCTTGGTGCCCGCGAGCTCCTATAATTCACCCCTCCACTTT. The full variable domain, its missing parts supplied by reference TRBV5-1 and TRBJ1-6, is KAGVTQTPRYLIKTRGQQVTLSCSPISGHRSVSWYQQTPGQGLQFLFEYFSETQRNKGNFPGRFSGRQFSNSRSEMNVSTLELGDSALYLCASSLVPASSYNSPLHFGNGTRLTVT.